This T cell receptor beta chain appears in the sequencing data of a study of cytomegalovirus exposure and HLA in healthy donors. At the level of the study: HLA-typed donors contributed some 83 million unique TCRs, which were held in an early data release.

As regards this clone: The antigen is undetermined.

In the PCR, 60 Vbeta and 13 Jbeta primers were used. Assay used: immunoSEQ multiplex PCR; TCRdb lists only in-frame clones, some missing. The sample consists of 170,000 or so clones, about four fifths of them appearing once. Study-wide results and caveats: The listing of fewer than 200 TCR beta chains classed them as cytomegalovirus-associated. In an earlier analysis, in some 540 donors, most V segments appeared productive either ~87% or ~30% of the time.

CDR3 length equals 13 residues. Germline V lookup: CDR1 MNHEY, CDR2 SVGAGI. Trimming took 7 bases from V and 5 from J, leaving 15 bases between them. This sequence was found in a girl aged 10-17 years in good health and CMV-seropositive. The V gene is TRBV6-5, the J gene TRBJ2-7; possible D gene TRBD1, 6 bases. Material: PBMCs. This CDR3 is CASTRTDGHEQYF. In DNA form, the CDR3 reads TGTGCCAGCACTAGGACAGACGGTCACGAGCAGTACTTC.